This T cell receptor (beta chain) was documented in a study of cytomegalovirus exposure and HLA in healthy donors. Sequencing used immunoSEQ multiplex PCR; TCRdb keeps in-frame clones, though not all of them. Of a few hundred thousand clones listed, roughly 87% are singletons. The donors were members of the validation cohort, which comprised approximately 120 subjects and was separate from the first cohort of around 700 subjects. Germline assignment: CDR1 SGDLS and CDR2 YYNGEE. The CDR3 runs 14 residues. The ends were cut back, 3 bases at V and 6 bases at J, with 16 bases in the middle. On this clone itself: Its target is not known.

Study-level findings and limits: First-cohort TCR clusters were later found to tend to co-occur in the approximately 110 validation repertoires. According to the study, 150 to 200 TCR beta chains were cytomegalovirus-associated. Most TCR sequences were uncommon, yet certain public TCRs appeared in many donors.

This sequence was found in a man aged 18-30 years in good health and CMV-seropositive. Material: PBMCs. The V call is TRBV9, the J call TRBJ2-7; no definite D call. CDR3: CASSGGKVPGEQYF. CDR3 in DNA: TGTGCCAGCAGCGGCGGCAAGGTTCCTGGCGAGCAGTACTTC.